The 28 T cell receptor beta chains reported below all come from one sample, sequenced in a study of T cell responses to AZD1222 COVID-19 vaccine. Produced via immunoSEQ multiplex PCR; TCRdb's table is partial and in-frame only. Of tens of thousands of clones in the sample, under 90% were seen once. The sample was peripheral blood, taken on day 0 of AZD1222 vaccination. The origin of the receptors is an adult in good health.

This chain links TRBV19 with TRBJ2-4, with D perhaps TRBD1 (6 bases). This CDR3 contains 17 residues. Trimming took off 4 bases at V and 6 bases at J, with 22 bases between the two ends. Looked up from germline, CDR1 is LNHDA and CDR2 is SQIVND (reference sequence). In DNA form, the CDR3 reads TGTGCCAGTAGTACCTACAGGGACCCTTATAAAACAAACATTCAGTACTTC. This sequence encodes CASSTYRDPYKTNIQYF.

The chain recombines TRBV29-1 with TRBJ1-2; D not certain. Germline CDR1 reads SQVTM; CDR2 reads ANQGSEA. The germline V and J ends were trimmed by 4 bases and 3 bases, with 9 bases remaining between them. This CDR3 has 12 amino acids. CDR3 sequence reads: CSVGRVYYGYTF. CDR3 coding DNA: TGCAGCGTTGGCCGGGTATACTATGGCTACACCTTC.

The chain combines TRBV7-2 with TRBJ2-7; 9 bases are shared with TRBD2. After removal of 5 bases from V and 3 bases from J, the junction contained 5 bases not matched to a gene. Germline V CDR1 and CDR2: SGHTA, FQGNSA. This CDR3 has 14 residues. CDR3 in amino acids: CASSPTSGNYEQYF. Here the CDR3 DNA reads TGTGCCAGCAGCCCGACTAGCGGTAACTACGAGCAGTACTTC.

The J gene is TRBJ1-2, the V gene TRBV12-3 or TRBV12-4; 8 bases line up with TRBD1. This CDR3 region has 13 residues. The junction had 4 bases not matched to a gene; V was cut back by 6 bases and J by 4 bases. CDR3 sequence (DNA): TGTGCCAGCAGCCCGGACAGGGTCTATGGCTACACCTTC. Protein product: CASSPDRVYGYTF.

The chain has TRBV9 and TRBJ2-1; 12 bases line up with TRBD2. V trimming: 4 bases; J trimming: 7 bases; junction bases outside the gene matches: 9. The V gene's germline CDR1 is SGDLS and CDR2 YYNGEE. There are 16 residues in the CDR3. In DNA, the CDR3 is TGTGCCAGCAGCACCAGGACTAGCGGGAACTCTAATGAGCAGTTCTTC. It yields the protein CASSTRTSGNSNEQFF.

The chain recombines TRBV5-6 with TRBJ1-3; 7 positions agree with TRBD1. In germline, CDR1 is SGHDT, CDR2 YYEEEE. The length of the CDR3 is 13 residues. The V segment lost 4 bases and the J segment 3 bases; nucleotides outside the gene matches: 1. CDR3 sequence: CASSRGHGNTIYF. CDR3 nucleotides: TGTGCCAGCAGCAGGGGGCATGGAAACACCATATATTTT. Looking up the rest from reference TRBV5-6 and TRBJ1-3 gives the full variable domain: DAGVTQSPTHLIKTRGQQVTLRCSPKSGHDTVSWYQQALGQGPQFIFQYYEEEERQRGNFPDRFSGHQFPNYSSELNVNALLLGDSALYLCASSRGHGNTIYFGEGSWLTVV.

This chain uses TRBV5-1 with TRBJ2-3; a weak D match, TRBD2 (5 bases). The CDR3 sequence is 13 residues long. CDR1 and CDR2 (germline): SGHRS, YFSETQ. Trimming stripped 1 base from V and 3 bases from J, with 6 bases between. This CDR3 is CASSLSGTDTQYF. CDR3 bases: TGCGCCAGCAGCTTGTCGGGGACAGATACGCAGTATTTT.

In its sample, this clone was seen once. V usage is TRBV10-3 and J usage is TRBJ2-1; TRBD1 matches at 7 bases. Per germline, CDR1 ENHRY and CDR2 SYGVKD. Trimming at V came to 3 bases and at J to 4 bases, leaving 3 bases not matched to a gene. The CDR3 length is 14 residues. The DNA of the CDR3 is TGTGCCATCAGTGATAAACAGGGGTACAATGAGCAGTTCTTC. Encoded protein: CAISDKQGYNEQFF.

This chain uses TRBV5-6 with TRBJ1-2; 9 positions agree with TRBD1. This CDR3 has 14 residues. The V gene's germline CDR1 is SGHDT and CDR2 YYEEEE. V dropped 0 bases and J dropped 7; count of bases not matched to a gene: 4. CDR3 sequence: CASSLGRGQGGYTF. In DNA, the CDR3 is TGTGCCAGCAGCTTGGGGAGGGGACAGGGTGGCTACACCTTC.

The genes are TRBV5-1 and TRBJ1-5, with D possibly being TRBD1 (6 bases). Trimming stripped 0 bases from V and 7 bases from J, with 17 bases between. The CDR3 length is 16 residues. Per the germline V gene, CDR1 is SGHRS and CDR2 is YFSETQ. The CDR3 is CASSLEGHGIGQPQHF. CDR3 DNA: TGCGCCAGCAGCTTGGAGGGACATGGGATAGGACAGCCCCAGCATTTT.

The CDR3 here is CASSPPNAEPAGNTIYF. CDR3 DNA sequence: TGTGCCAGCAGCCCCCCCAACGCAGAACCGGCTGGAAACACCATATATTTT. The V call is TRBV7-9, the J call TRBJ1-3; D gene ambiguous. The CDR3 has 17 residues. Trimming removed 5 bases at V and 2 bases at J, with 19 bases between. The V gene's germline CDR1 is SEHNR and CDR2 FQNEAQ (reference sequence).

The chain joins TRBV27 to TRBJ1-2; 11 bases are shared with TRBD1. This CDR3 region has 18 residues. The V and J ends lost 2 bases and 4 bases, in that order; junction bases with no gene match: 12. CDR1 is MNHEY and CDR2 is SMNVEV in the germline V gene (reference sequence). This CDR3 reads CASSLGAGTGGFIYGYTF. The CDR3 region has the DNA TGTGCCAGCAGTTTAGGAGCCGGGACAGGGGGTTTTATCTATGGCTACACCTTC.

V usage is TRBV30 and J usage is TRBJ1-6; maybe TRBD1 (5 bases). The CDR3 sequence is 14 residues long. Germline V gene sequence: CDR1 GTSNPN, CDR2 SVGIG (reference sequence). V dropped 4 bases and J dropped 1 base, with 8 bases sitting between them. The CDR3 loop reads CAWTGISYNSPLHF. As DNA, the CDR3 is TGTGCCTGGACAGGGATATCCTATAATTCACCCCTCCACTTT.

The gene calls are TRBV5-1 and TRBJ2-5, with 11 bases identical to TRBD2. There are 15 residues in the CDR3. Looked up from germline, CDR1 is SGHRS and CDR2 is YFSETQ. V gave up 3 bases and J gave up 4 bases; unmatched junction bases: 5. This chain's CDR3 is CASSSVLAGGETQYF. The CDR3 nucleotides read TGCGCCAGCAGCTCCGTCCTAGCGGGGGGAGAGACCCAGTACTTC.

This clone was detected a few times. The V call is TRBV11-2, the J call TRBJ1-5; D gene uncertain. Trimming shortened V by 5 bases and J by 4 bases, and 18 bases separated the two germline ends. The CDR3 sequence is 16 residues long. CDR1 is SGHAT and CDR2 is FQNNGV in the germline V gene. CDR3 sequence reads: CASSLEFQRLNQPQHF. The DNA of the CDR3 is TGTGCCAGCAGCCTGGAGTTCCAGCGGCTAAATCAGCCCCAGCATTTT.

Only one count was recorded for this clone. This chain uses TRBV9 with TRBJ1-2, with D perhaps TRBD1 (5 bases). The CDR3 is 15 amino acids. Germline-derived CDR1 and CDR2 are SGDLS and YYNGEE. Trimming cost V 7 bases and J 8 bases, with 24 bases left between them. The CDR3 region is CASYNPLRGHRGYTF. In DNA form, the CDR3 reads TGTGCCAGCTACAACCCGCTCCGGGGCCACCGGGGCTACACCTTC.

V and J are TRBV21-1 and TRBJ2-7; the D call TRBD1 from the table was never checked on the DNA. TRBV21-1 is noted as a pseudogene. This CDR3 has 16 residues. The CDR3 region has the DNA TGTGCCAGCAGCACCTCAGGGGTCTTAGCCTCCTACGAGCAGTACTTC. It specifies CASSTSGVLASYEQYF.

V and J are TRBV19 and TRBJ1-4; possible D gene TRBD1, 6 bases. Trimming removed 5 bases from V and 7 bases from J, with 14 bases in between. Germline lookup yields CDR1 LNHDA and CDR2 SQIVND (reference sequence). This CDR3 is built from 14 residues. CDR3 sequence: CASSPGELVEKLFF. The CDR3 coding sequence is TGTGCCAGTAGTCCAGGGGAATTGGTTGAAAAACTGTTTTTT.

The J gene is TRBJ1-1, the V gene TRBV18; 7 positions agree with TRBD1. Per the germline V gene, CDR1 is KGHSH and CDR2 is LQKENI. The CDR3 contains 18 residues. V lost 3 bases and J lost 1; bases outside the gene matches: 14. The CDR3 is CASSPLGGTAISNTEAFF. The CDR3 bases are TGTGCCAGCTCACCCCTAGGAGGGACAGCGATCTCGAACACTGAAGCTTTCTTT. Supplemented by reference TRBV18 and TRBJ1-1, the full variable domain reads NAGVMQNPRHLVRRRGQEARLRCSPMKGHSHVYWYRQLPEEGLKFMVYLQKENIIDESGMPKERFSAEFPKEGPSILRIQQVVRGDSAAYFCASSPLGGTAISNTEAFFGQGTRLTVV.

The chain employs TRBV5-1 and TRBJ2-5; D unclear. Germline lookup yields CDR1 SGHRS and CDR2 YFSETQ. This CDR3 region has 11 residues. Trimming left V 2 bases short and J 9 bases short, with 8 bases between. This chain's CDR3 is CASSLGGPQYF. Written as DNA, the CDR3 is TGCGCCAGCAGCTTAGGCGGCCCCCAGTACTTC.

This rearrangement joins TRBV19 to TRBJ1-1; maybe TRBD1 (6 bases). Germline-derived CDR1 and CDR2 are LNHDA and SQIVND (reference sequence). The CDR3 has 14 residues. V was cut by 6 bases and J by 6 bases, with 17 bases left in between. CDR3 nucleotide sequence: TGTGCCAGTAGCTCCGACAGGCCGACCCCTGAAGCTTTCTTT. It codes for CASSSDRPTPEAFF.

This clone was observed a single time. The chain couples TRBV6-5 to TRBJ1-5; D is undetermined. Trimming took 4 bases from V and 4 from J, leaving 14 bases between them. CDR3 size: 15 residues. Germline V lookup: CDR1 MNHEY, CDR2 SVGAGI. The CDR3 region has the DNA TGTGCCAGCAGTTTTAGGATAGCCCAAAATCAGCCCCAGCATTTT. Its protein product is CASSFRIAQNQPQHF.

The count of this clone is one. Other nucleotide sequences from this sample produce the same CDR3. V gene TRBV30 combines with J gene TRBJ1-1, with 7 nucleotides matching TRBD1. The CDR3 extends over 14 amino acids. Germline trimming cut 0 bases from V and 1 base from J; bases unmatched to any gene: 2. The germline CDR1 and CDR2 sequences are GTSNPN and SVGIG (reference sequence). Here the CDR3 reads CAWSVPGGNTEAFF. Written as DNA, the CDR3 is TGTGCCTGGAGTGTGCCAGGGGGGAACACTGAAGCTTTCTTT.

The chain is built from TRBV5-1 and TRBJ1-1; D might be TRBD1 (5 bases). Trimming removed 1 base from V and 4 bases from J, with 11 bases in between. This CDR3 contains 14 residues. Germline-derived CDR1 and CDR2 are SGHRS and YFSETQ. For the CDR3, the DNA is TGCGCCAGCAGCTTGTCCAGGGAGGCCACTGAAGCTTTCTTT. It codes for CASSLSREATEAFF.

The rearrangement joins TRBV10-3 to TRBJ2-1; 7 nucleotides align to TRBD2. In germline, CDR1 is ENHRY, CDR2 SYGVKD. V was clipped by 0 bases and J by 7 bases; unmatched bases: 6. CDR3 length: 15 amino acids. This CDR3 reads CAISESGGSGNEQFF. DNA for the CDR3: TGTGCCATCAGTGAGTCGGGCGGGAGCGGGAATGAGCAGTTCTTC.

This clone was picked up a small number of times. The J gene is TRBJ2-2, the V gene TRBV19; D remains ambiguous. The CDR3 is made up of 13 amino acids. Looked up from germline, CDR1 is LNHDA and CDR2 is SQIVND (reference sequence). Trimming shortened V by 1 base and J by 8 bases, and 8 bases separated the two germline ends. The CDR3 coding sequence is TGTGCCAGTAGTATAGTATCGGGTGGGGAGCTGTTTTTT. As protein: CASSIVSGGELFF.

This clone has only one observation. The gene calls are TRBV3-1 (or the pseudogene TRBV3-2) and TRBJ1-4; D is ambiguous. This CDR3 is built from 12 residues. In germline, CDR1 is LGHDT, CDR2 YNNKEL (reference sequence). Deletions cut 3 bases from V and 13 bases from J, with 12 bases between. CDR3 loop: CASSHGSLLLFF. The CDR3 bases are TGTGCCAGCAGCCATGGGTCCCTCTTACTGTTTTTT.

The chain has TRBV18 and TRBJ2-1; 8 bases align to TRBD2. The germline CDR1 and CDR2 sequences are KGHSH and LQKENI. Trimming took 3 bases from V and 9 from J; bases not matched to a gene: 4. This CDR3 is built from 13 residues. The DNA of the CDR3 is TGTGCCAGCTCACCCCGCGGGGGGTGTGAGCAGTTCTTC. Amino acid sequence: CASSPRGGCEQFF.